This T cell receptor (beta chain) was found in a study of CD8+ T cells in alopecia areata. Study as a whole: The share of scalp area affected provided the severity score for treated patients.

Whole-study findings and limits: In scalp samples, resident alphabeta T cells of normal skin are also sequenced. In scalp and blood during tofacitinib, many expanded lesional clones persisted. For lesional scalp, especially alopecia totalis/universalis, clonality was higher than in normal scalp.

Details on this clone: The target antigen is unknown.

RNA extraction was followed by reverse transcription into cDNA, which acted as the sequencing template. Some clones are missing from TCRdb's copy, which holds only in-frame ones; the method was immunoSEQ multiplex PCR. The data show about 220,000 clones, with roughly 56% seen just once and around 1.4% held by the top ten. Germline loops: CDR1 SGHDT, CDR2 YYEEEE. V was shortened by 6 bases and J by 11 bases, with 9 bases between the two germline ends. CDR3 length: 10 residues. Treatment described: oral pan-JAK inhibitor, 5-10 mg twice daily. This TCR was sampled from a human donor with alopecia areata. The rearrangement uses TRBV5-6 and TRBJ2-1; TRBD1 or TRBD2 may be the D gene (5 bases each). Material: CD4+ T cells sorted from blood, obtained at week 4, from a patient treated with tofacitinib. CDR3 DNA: TGTGCCAGCAATGGGGACCAGCAGTTCTTC. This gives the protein CASNGDQQFF.